One and the same sample provided the 22 T cell receptor beta chains below, sequenced in a study of OX40 agonist ivuxolimab in advanced cancers. The library was generated by the immunoSEQ multiplex PCR assay. The table was pulled from immuneACCESS by TCRdb, which kept in-frame rearrangements only. Such tables lose some clones; where checked, under half of the loss comes from unresolved V genes, and the rest has no known cause. The sample records tens of thousands of clones, approximately 84% of which are singletons. About 6.8% of the sample goes to the ten largest clones. Sequenced material: CD4+ or CD8+ T cells sorted from blood, taken in a trial of the OX40 agonist ivuxolimab. The receptors derive from an adult with an advanced solid tumor such as melanoma, head and neck, liver or kidney cancer.

For the CDR3, the DNA is TGTGCCAGCAGTTTATTGGGGACCAATCAGCCCCAGCATTTT. It yields the protein CASSLLGTNQPQHF. The chain carries TRBV27 and TRBJ1-5; D may be TRBD1 (5 bases). The germline V gene encodes CDR1 MNHEY and CDR2 SMNVEV (reference sequence). The CDR3 has 14 residues. V shed 1 base and J shed 3 bases, with 7 bases lying between them.

This chain uses TRBV19 with TRBJ1-1; D is possibly TRBD1 (5 bases). CDR1 and CDR2 (germline): LNHDA, SQIVND (reference sequence). With 1 base removed from V and 8 bases from J, the gap between germline ends came to 8 bases. There are 12 residues in the CDR3. CDR3: CASSIGRTEAFF. CDR3 DNA: TGTGCCAGTAGTATAGGAAGGACAGAAGCTTTCTTT.

V gene TRBV6-1 combines with J gene TRBJ2-5; D is perhaps TRBD1 (5 bases). V dropped 2 bases and J dropped 5 bases, with 21 bases sitting between them. The germline V gene encodes CDR1 MNHNS and CDR2 SASEGT. There are 17 residues in the CDR3. The CDR3 DNA reads TGTGCCAGCAGTGAACCGGATGTAGGGGTGTTTAGGGAGACCCAGTACTTC. Its protein product is CASSEPDVGVFRETQYF.

The chain has TRBV5-6 and TRBJ2-7; 15 positions match TRBD2. CDR1 is SGHDT, CDR2 YYEEEE, per germline. The V and J ends lost 4 bases and 4 bases, in that order; junction bases with no gene match: 15. This CDR3 spans 19 amino acids. This CDR3 reads CASSTYRTSGRAAVYEQYF. The CDR3 DNA reads TGTGCCAGCAGCACCTACCGGACTAGCGGGAGGGCCGCCGTGTACGAGCAGTACTTC.

This clone was observed a few times. The genes are TRBV6-5 and TRBJ2-7; D might be TRBD2 (5 bases). This CDR3 comprises 11 residues. CDR1 and CDR2 from the germline V gene are MNHEY and SVGAGI. V lost 6 bases to trimming and J lost 5 bases, with 8 bases between them. For the CDR3, the DNA is TGTGCCAGCAGCCTTAGCGACGAGCAGTACTTC. This sequence encodes CASSLSDEQYF.

J is TRBJ2-3 and V is TRBV29-1; 9 nucleotides agree with TRBD1. Germline CDR1 and CDR2: SQVTM and ANQGSEA. With 7 bases clipped from V and 2 bases from J, the junction kept 7 bases outside the gene matches. This CDR3 comprises 14 residues. The CDR3 nucleotides read TGCAGCGGGGACCGGGACAGGGCCACAGATACGCAGTATTTT. It encodes CSGDRDRATDTQYF.

The gene calls are TRBV18 and TRBJ1-3, with D tentatively TRBD1 (5 bases). With 3 bases removed from V and 2 bases from J, the gap between germline ends came to 8 bases. Germline-derived CDR1 and CDR2 are KGHSH and LQKENI. The CDR3 covers 14 residues. The CDR3: CASSPQDTGNTIYF. In DNA, the CDR3 is TGTGCCAGCTCACCTCAGGACACTGGAAACACCATATATTTT.

The chain joins TRBV9 to TRBJ2-3; D call uncertain. Germline lookup yields CDR1 SGDLS and CDR2 YYNGEE. The CDR3 spans 15 residues. Trimming pared 0 bases from V and 1 base from J, leaving 9 bases between. CDR3 coding DNA: TGTGCCAGCAGCGTAGGGCCGGCCCGCACAGATACGCAGTATTTT. Its translation is CASSVGPARTDTQYF.

The chain employs TRBV20-1 and TRBJ1-4, with D hard to call. Germline V CDR1 and CDR2: DFQATT, SNEGSKA (reference sequence). This CDR3 comprises 11 residues. V was clipped by 0 bases and J by 9 bases, with 5 bases between them. CDR3 sequence (DNA): TGCAGTGCTAGAGATCAACAAAAACTGTTTTTT. Protein: CSARDQQKLFF.

The rearrangement links TRBV20-1 to TRBJ2-7; D unresolved. Per germline, CDR1 DFQATT and CDR2 SNEGSKA (reference sequence). The V end lost 5 bases, the J end lost 1 base, and 3 bases lay between the germline ends. This CDR3 is 10 amino acids long. CDR3 protein: CSAGSYEQYF. The CDR3 DNA follows: TGCAGTGCTGGGTCCTACGAGCAGTACTTC.

The J gene is TRBJ2-1, the V gene TRBV4-1, with a tentative D call TRBD1 (5 bases). Germline CDR1 MGHRA, CDR2 YSYEKL. V was pared by 6 bases and J by 6 bases, with 15 bases between. This CDR3 contains 14 residues. CDR3 sequence reads: CASRSYRGLNEQFF. CDR3 coding DNA: TGCGCCAGCAGAAGCTATAGGGGTCTCAATGAGCAGTTCTTC.

J is TRBJ1-2 and V is TRBV5-6; 7 nucleotides agree with TRBD1. The CDR3 length is 13 residues. The junction had 9 bases not matched to a gene; V was cut back by 9 bases and J by 4 bases. Germline V gene lookup returns CDR1 SGHDT and CDR2 YYEEEE. The CDR3 DNA follows: TGTGCCACCAAGACAGGGTCCTCCTATGGCTACACCTTC. Translation gives CATKTGSSYGYTF.

V gene TRBV5-5 combines with J gene TRBJ2-2; 9 bases fit TRBD2. This CDR3 spans 15 amino acids. Germline V lookup: CDR1 SGHKS, CDR2 YYEKEE (reference sequence). The V gene end was trimmed by 3 bases and the J gene end by 5 bases; junction bases not matched to a gene: 5. Here the CDR3 DNA reads TGTGCCAGCAGCTCGGGGACTAGCTGGACCGGGGAGCTGTTTTTT. This gives the protein CASSSGTSWTGELFF. Filled out from reference TRBV5-5 and TRBJ2-2, the complete variable domain reads DAGVTQSPTHLIKTRGQQVTLRCSPISGHKSVSWYQQVLGQGPQFIFQYYEKEERGRGNFPDRFSARQFPNYSSELNVNALLLGDSALYLCASSSGTSWTGELFFGEGSRLTVL.

The DNA of the CDR3 is TGTGCCAGCAGCTTAACCGGGACAGGGGACTACGAGCAGTACTTC. This sequence encodes CASSLTGTGDYEQYF. V gene TRBV7-9 combines with J gene TRBJ2-7; TRBD1 agrees at 10 bases. V trimming: 2 bases; J trimming: 3 bases; junction bases outside the gene matches: 4. CDR1 SEHNR and CDR2 FQNEAQ come from the germline V gene (reference sequence). There are 15 residues in the CDR3. Drawing the rest from reference TRBV7-9 and TRBJ2-7, the complete variable domain is DTGVSQNPRHKITKRGQNVTFRCDPISEHNRLYWYRQTLGQGPEFLTYFQNEAQLEKSRLLSDRFSAERPKGSFSTLEIQRTEQGDSAMYLCASSLTGTGDYEQYFGPGTRLTVT.

The chain is built from TRBV10-1 and TRBJ1-4, with 7 bases fitting TRBD1. The CDR3 consists of 16 residues. Germline lookup yields CDR1 WNHNN and CDR2 SYGVQD (reference sequence). Unmatched junction bases numbered 4, after V lost 3 bases and J lost 0 bases. CDR3 nucleotides: TGCGCCAGCAGTGACGGGACAGCACCAACTAATGAAAAACTGTTTTTT. Translated: CASSDGTAPTNEKLFF.

The CDR3 region has the DNA TGTGCCAGCAGCTTAGCCCGCTCCTACGAGCAGTACTTC. The encoded protein is CASSLARSYEQYF. The rearrangement links TRBV7-2 to TRBJ2-7; D is undetermined. The CDR3 is 13 residues long. V shed 0 bases and J shed 0 bases, with 3 bases lying between them. Germline CDR1 reads SGHTA; CDR2 reads FQGNSA.

This clone has a single count. The rearrangement joins TRBV7-6 to TRBJ1-2; 7 bases are shared with TRBD1. Germline V lookup: CDR1 SGHVS, CDR2 FNYEAQ. This CDR3 comprises 13 residues. J was trimmed by 6 bases and V by 5 bases; bases with no gene match: 6. CDR3 nucleotide sequence: TGTGCCAGCAGCCAAGGACAGGCTGATGGCTACACCTTC. Protein product: CASSQGQADGYTF.

The rearrangement joins TRBV5-4 to TRBJ2-1, with TRBD2 identical over 8 bases. J lost 0 bases, V lost 4 bases, and 6 bases had no gene match. Per the germline V gene, CDR1 is SGHNT and CDR2 is YYREEE (reference sequence). The CDR3 runs 16 residues. The CDR3 DNA reads TGTGCCAGCAGCCGCGCTACTAGCGGCTCCTACAATGAGCAGTTCTTC. It yields the protein CASSRATSGSYNEQFF.

The CDR3 DNA sequence: TGTGCCAGCAGGATCCGTCCCTCGAACTACGAGCAGTACTTC. Its protein is CASRIRPSNYEQYF. The chain uses TRBV27 and TRBJ2-7; no clear D gene. The CDR3 contains 14 residues. Deletions cut 6 bases from V and 3 bases from J, with 15 bases between. Germline CDR1 and CDR2: MNHEY and SMNVEV (reference sequence).

This chain links TRBV30 with TRBJ2-1, with TRBD2 as a possible D gene (5 bases). Germline values: CDR1 GTSNPN, CDR2 SVGIG (reference sequence). This CDR3 is 14 amino acids long. Trimming left V 1 base short and J 9 bases short, with 16 bases between. The DNA of the CDR3 is TGTGCCTGGAGTGCGACCAACGCGGGCGGTGAGCAGTTCTTC. This sequence encodes CAWSATNAGGEQFF.

CDR3 loop: CASSWGQSGETQYF. CDR3 nucleotide sequence: TGTGCCAGCAGCTGGGGACAATCAGGAGAGACCCAGTACTTC. This sequence joins TRBV5-8 and TRBJ2-5; D is perhaps TRBD1 (6 bases). The germline CDR1 and CDR2 sequences are SGHTS and YDEGEE. The CDR3 is made up of 14 amino acids. The ends were cut back, 3 bases at V and 4 bases at J, with 13 bases in the middle.

As for this clone: At the DNA level, this CDR3 is encoded by other sequences in the same sample as well. The CDR3 protein is CASSIGQGTYGYTF. CDR3 sequence (DNA): TGTGCCAGTAGTATTGGGCAGGGGACCTATGGCTACACCTTC. The chain is built from TRBV19 and TRBJ1-2, with D perhaps matching TRBD1 (6 bases). CDR1 and CDR2 (germline): LNHDA, SQIVND (reference sequence). Trimming stripped 3 bases from V and 4 bases from J, with 12 bases between. The CDR3 extends over 14 amino acids.